One and the same sample provided the 31 T cell receptor beta chains below, sequenced in a study of cytomegalovirus exposure and HLA in healthy donors. Primers included in the PCR were 60 Vbeta and 13 Jbeta primers. The assay was immunoSEQ multiplex PCR, and TCRdb's table has in-frame clones only and misses some. The data include 100,000 or so clones; the top ten clones carry just under 3.5%. Material: PBMCs. Receptors originate from a woman aged 25 to 45 in good health and CMV-seronegative.

The J gene is TRBJ2-7, the V gene TRBV18, with D possibly TRBD1 on 5 matching bases. CDR1 KGHSH and CDR2 LQKENI come from the germline V gene. This CDR3 has 17 amino acids. The germline V and J ends were trimmed by 3 bases and 6 bases, with 24 bases remaining between them. The CDR3 nucleotides read TGTGCCAGCTCACCCCGCAGGGCCCCCATTTTGCCTACCGAGCAGTACTTC. It codes for CASSPRRAPILPTEQYF.

This chain uses TRBV14 with TRBJ2-5; 15 bases match TRBD2. Germline V lookup: CDR1 SGHDN, CDR2 FVKESK. Germline trimming cut 5 bases from V and 3 bases from J; bases unmatched to any gene: 4. The CDR3 spans 16 residues. For the CDR3, the DNA is TGTGCCAGCAGCGGGGGACTAGCGGGGGGAGAAGAGACCCAGTACTTC. Translated: CASSGGLAGGEETQYF.

The chain joins TRBV7-8 to TRBJ1-1; 9 positions match TRBD1. Germline CDR1 SGHVS, CDR2 FQNEAQ. V shed 3 bases, J shed 2 bases, and the junction held 1 base outside the gene matches. The CDR3 contains 14 residues. As DNA, the CDR3 is TGTGCCAGCAGCTTGGGACAGGGTAACACTGAAGCTTTCTTT. It codes for CASSLGQGNTEAFF.

The chain couples TRBV5-1 to TRBJ1-1; 8 positions match TRBD1. The trim removed 4 bases at V and 5 bases at J, leaving 7 bases unmatched. Germline CDR1 and CDR2: SGHRS and YFSETQ. The length of the CDR3 is 14 residues. The CDR3 sequence: CASSPGTGGTEAFF. The CDR3 DNA follows: TGCGCCAGCAGCCCCGGGACAGGAGGAACTGAAGCTTTCTTT.

The chain uses TRBV19 and TRBJ1-1; D is uncertain. The V gene lost 1 base and the J gene lost 10 bases, with 10 bases spanning the gap. Germline V gives CDR1 LNHDA, CDR2 SQIVND (reference sequence). The CDR3 is 12 amino acids. In DNA, the CDR3 is TGTGCCAGTAGTATAGGACCGGCGGGAGCTTTCTTT. Amino acid sequence: CASSIGPAGAFF. Supplemented by reference TRBV19 and TRBJ1-1, the full variable domain reads DGGITQSPKYLFRKEGQNVTLSCEQNLNHDAMYWYRQDPGQGLRLIYYSQIVNDFQKGDIAEGYSVSREKKESFPLTVTSAQKNPTAFYLCASSIGPAGAFFGQGTRLTVV.

The gene calls are TRBV7-2 and TRBJ1-2; no reliable D call. CDR3 length: 14 amino acids. Germline V gene lookup returns CDR1 SGHTA and CDR2 FQGNSA. Trimming pared 5 bases from V and 1 base from J, leaving 11 bases between. CDR3 DNA sequence: TGTGCCAGCAGCCCCAACCGCGGTAACTATGGCTACACCTTC. This gives the protein CASSPNRGNYGYTF.

The V and J genes are TRBV28 and TRBJ2-7; no reliable D call. Between the trimmed V and J ends, which lost 2 bases and 7 bases, there was a span of 9 bases. Per germline, CDR1 MDHEN and CDR2 SYDVKM. This CDR3 is built from 12 residues. As DNA, the CDR3 is TGTGCCAGCAGTTTAGGGCGCAGGGAGCAGTACTTC. Encoded protein: CASSLGRREQYF.

The V gene is TRBV11-2, the J gene TRBJ2-1, with 13 bases matching TRBD2. Trimming cost V 2 bases and J 4 bases; bases outside gene matches: 8. The CDR3 extends over 18 amino acids. Germline-derived CDR1 and CDR2 are SGHAT and FQNNGV. The CDR3: CASSLSSGTSGVYNEQFF. For the CDR3, the DNA is TGTGCCAGCAGCTTATCCTCCGGGACTAGCGGGGTTTACAATGAGCAGTTCTTC.

CDR3 bases: TGTGCCAGCAGAGTAGGGGGGGGGCAAAGAGATACGCAGTATTTT. Translated, it gives CASRVGGGQRDTQYF. This rearrangement joins TRBV11-2 to TRBJ2-3; maybe TRBD2 (7 bases). Germline V gives CDR1 SGHAT, CDR2 FQNNGV. The CDR3 is made up of 15 amino acids. Trimming removed 6 bases at V and 5 bases at J, with 18 bases between.

This chain uses TRBV19 with TRBJ1-5, with 7 bases that match TRBD1. J gave up 5 bases and V 6 bases, and 4 bases lay outside the gene matches. Per the germline V gene, CDR1 is LNHDA and CDR2 is SQIVND (reference sequence). The CDR3 spans 13 residues. CDR3 DNA: TGTGCCAGTAGCTACAGGGGTGATCAGCCCCAGCATTTT. This gives the protein CASSYRGDQPQHF.

J is TRBJ2-7 and V is TRBV14; tentatively, D is TRBD1 (5 bases). V was trimmed by 5 bases and J by 6 bases, leaving 14 bases between them. This CDR3 contains 13 residues. CDR1 and CDR2 from the germline V gene are SGHDN and FVKESK. For the CDR3, the DNA is TGTGCCAGCAGCACGGCCCAGGGCTCCGAGCAGTACTTC. It specifies CASSTAQGSEQYF.

The rearrangement joins TRBV7-3 to TRBJ2-2, with D possibly TRBD2 on 6 matching bases. Looked up from germline, CDR1 is SGHTA and CDR2 is FQGTGA. Between the trimmed V and J ends, which lost 1 base and 2 bases, there was a span of 11 bases. The CDR3 loop spans 16 amino acids. This CDR3 reads CASSLRRDSNTGELFF. The CDR3 DNA is TGTGCCAGCAGCTTAAGGAGGGATAGTAACACCGGGGAGCTGTTTTTT. The complete variable domain, with remaining parts taken from reference TRBV7-3 and TRBJ2-2, reads GAGVSQTPSNKVTEKGKYVELRCDPISGHTALYWYRQSLGQGPEFLIYFQGTGAADDSGLPNDRFFAVRPEGSVSTLKIQRTERGDSAVYLCASSLRRDSNTGELFFGEGSRLTVL.

The J gene is TRBJ1-1, the V gene TRBV7-9; 9 bases map to TRBD1. CDR1 is SEHNR, CDR2 FQNEAQ, per germline (reference sequence). The CDR3 runs to 15 residues. V lost 3 bases to trimming and J lost 3 bases; unmatched junction nucleotides: 5. The CDR3 here is CASSFHNRGHTEAFF. The CDR3 bases are TGTGCCAGCAGCTTTCATAACAGGGGGCACACTGAAGCTTTCTTT.

The rearrangement uses TRBV6-1 and TRBJ2-1; TRBD1 agrees at 9 bases. Germline V gene sequence: CDR1 MNHNS, CDR2 SASEGT. This CDR3 is built from 15 residues. V shed 3 bases, J shed 4 bases, and the junction held 4 bases outside the gene matches. CDR3 protein: CASSETGGGYNEQFF. CDR3 DNA sequence: TGTGCCAGCAGTGAGACAGGGGGGGGATACAATGAGCAGTTCTTC.

The CDR3 region is CASSIGRGTNQPQHF. The DNA of the CDR3 is TGTGCCAGTAGTATTGGCAGGGGCACGAATCAGCCCCAGCATTTT. This chain connects TRBV19 to TRBJ1-5; perhaps TRBD1 as D (6 bases). This CDR3 has 15 residues. V lost 3 bases and J 4 bases, leaving 13 bases between the germline ends. The germline gives CDR1 LNHDA, CDR2 SQIVND (reference sequence).

The chain recombines TRBV7-9 with TRBJ2-2; 9 positions agree with TRBD2. Germline CDR1 reads SEHNR; CDR2 reads FQNEAQ (reference sequence). J was trimmed by 6 bases and V by 1 base; bases with no gene match: 3. This CDR3 contains 15 residues. The CDR3 bases are TGTGCCAGCAGCTTAGTAGTAGCGGGGGCCGGGGAGCTGTTTTTT. Its protein is CASSLVVAGAGELFF.

J is TRBJ2-5 and V is TRBV18; 8 bases align to TRBD2. The J call may be mistaken, given a closer DNA end match to TRBJ2-7. The CDR3 loop spans 15 amino acids. Germline V gives CDR1 KGHSH, CDR2 LQKENI. This chain's CDR3 is CASSPGSSGTYEQYF. CDR3 in DNA: TGTGCCAGCTCACCCGGGAGTAGCGGGACCTACGAGCAGTACTTC.

The J gene is TRBJ2-5, the V gene TRBV18; TRBD2 aligns across 8 bases. The CDR3 is made up of 16 amino acids. V dropped 2 bases and J dropped 4; count of bases not matched to a gene: 9. Germline CDR1 reads KGHSH; CDR2 reads LQKENI. The CDR3 DNA sequence: TGTGCCAGCTCACCATTTACTAGCGGACCGAGAGAGACCCAGTACTTC. Protein product: CASSPFTSGPRETQYF.

The genes are TRBV7-3 and TRBJ2-1, with 10 bases identical to TRBD2. This CDR3 has 15 amino acids. Germline lookup yields CDR1 SGHTA and CDR2 FQGTGA. V shed 2 bases and J 4 bases; nucleotides not matched to a gene: 2. The CDR3 region has the DNA TGTGCCAGCAGCTTAGGACTAGCGGATTACAATGAGCAGTTCTTC. Its translation is CASSLGLADYNEQFF.

The rearrangement links TRBV5-1 to TRBJ2-1, with TRBD1 matching 8 bases. The CDR3 totals 16 residues. With V trimmed by 4 bases and J by 4 bases, 10 bases remained unmatched. Germline V lookup: CDR1 SGHRS, CDR2 YFSETQ. The CDR3 sequence: CASSRPGGAEYNEQFF. In DNA form, the CDR3 reads TGCGCCAGCAGCCGTCCAGGGGGCGCGGAATACAATGAGCAGTTCTTC.

The V and J genes are TRBV28 and TRBJ1-1; 9 bases align to TRBD1. This CDR3 spans 15 amino acids. Germline CDR1 and CDR2: MDHEN and SYDVKM. With V trimmed by 5 bases and J by 1 base, 5 bases remained unmatched. DNA for the CDR3: TGTGCCAGCAGTCCACCGGGACAGGGGAACACTGAAGCTTTCTTT. Translating it yields CASSPPGQGNTEAFF.

The chain joins TRBV30 to TRBJ2-1, with 8 positions matching TRBD2. The V gene's germline CDR1 is GTSNPN and CDR2 SVGIG (reference sequence). The CDR3 length is 16 residues. J gave up 6 bases and V 3 bases, and 13 bases lay outside the gene matches. Here the CDR3 reads CAWRPPFGRGANEQFF. CDR3 coding DNA: TGTGCCTGGAGGCCCCCGTTTGGGCGGGGGGCCAATGAGCAGTTCTTC.

The J gene is TRBJ1-1, the V gene TRBV5-1; D gene unclear. Trimming removed 7 bases at V and 1 base at J, with 8 bases between. Germline V gene data show CDR1 as SGHRS and CDR2 as YFSETQ. The CDR3 has 12 residues. The CDR3 DNA reads TGCGCCAGCCATAACGGGAACACTGAAGCTTTCTTT. Amino acid sequence: CASHNGNTEAFF.

The rearrangement uses TRBV7-9 and TRBJ2-5; TRBD2 aligns across 8 bases. The end of the DNA aligns better with TRBJ2-7, so the J call may be wrong. The CDR3 extends over 14 amino acids. Germline loops: CDR1 SEHNR, CDR2 FQNEAQ (reference sequence). The CDR3 coding sequence is TGTGCCAGCAGCCCAGCGGGAGACCACTACGAGCAGTACTTC. This translates into CASSPAGDHYEQYF.

On this clone: Other DNA sequences in this sample translate to the same CDR3. The chain links TRBV19 to TRBJ1-1; D gene ambiguous. Germline CDR1 is LNHDA and CDR2 is SQIVND (reference sequence). Trimming removed 9 bases at V and 1 base at J, with 18 bases between. This CDR3 is built from 15 residues. The CDR3 protein is CASSLRSVSNTEAFF. CDR3 sequence (DNA): TGTGCCAGCAGCCTGAGGTCGGTATCGAACACTGAAGCTTTCTTT.

This chain uses TRBV7-9 with TRBJ2-1; the D gene is possibly TRBD2 (6 bases). V lost 2 bases and J 5 bases, leaving 19 bases between the germline ends. Germline V lookup: CDR1 SEHNR, CDR2 FQNEAQ (reference sequence). The CDR3 totals 17 residues. The CDR3 region is CASSLMGLPSRNNEQFF. In nucleotides, the CDR3 is TGTGCCAGCAGCTTAATGGGACTTCCCTCAAGGAACAATGAGCAGTTCTTC.

This sequence joins TRBV27 and TRBJ1-1, with a tentative D call TRBD1 (5 bases). The CDR3 is 15 amino acids. V was pared by 8 bases and J by 0 bases, with 16 bases between. The germline CDR1 and CDR2 sequences are MNHEY and SMNVEV (reference sequence). The CDR3 region is CASGRGVSMNTEAFF. The CDR3 DNA sequence: TGTGCCAGCGGGAGGGGAGTGTCCATGAACACTGAAGCTTTCTTT.

The V call is TRBV7-6, the J call TRBJ1-1, with D possibly being TRBD1 (6 bases). V was clipped by 7 bases and J by 2 bases, with 17 bases between them. This CDR3 is built from 15 residues. Germline V gives CDR1 SGHVS, CDR2 FNYEAQ. CDR3 loop: CASTPETGSNTEAFF. The CDR3 DNA reads as TGTGCCAGCACCCCCGAGACAGGCTCCAACACTGAAGCTTTCTTT.

The chain employs TRBV7-6 and TRBJ1-6, with 8 bases lining up with TRBD1. J gave up 9 bases and V 3 bases, and 4 bases lay outside the gene matches. Germline V gene sequence: CDR1 SGHVS, CDR2 FNYEAQ. The CDR3 totals 14 residues. CDR3 sequence (DNA): TGTGCCAGCAGCTTTGGACAGGGTACTTCACCCCTCCACTTT. Translated, it gives CASSFGQGTSPLHF.

The chain joins TRBV6-4 to TRBJ1-2; D perhaps matches TRBD1 (5 bases). Trimming shortened V by 3 bases and J by 4 bases, and 9 bases separated the two germline ends. Germline V gives CDR1 MRHNA, CDR2 SNTAGT. The CDR3 covers 13 residues. The chain's CDR3 is CASSEGESYGYTF. The DNA of the CDR3 is TGTGCCAGCAGTGAAGGGGAATCCTATGGCTACACCTTC.

The rearrangement links TRBV19 to TRBJ2-1, with unresolved D. The CDR3 runs 13 residues. Trimming cost V 6 bases and J 5 bases, with 11 bases left between them. Germline-derived CDR1 and CDR2 are LNHDA and SQIVND (reference sequence). The CDR3 region is CASRSVLNNEQFF. The CDR3 coding sequence is TGTGCCAGTAGGAGCGTGCTTAACAATGAGCAGTTCTTC.